A selection of T cell receptor beta chains follows, all from one sample in a study of blood T cell repertoires in COVID-19. The table came from immunoSEQ multiplex PCR; TCRdb's copy has only in-frame clones and leaves some out. The sample gives around 190,000 clones, roughly four fifths of which show up once; more than 9.5% is in the top ten. The sample comprised peripheral blood. All receptors come from a woman aged 40 to 55 with COVID-19, enrolled during active disease. Both conserved end residues are trimmed from each CDR3. The listing skips clone size in some rows; elsewhere it reads once, few, many or a size class.

abundance | v_gene | CDR3aa
- | TRBV27 | ASRGNAEAF
- | TRBV10-2 | ATKRDRGPNQPQH
- | TRBV28 | ASRRQGESSQPQH
- | TRBV7-2 | ASSLDLPNQPQH
- | TRBV14 | ASSYVRYNEQF
- | TRBV5-4 | ASSSGSLAYNEQF
once | TRBV27 | ASSSPGGQGFWPQH
few | TRBV3-1/TRBV3-2 | ASSQGRGDWPQH
once | TRBV28 | ASSPPTGAETQY
- | TRBV27 | ASRDRAAPYGYT
few | TRBV27 | ASSPTGFGYT
- | TRBV28 | ASSLSDRGPRPAQY
many | TRBV20-1 | SASPRGSTGELF
many | TRBV5-4 | ASSLRAGTSGYHNEQF
- | TRBV3-1/TRBV3-2 | ASSLYRDRGSGYT
- | TRBV28 | ASRKGGTGNSPLH
- | TRBV5-1 | ASSLGAGKNNEQF
few | TRBV10-3 | AIREQEDSGNTIY
few | TRBV4-2 | ASSQERGNYGYT
- | TRBV6-5 | ASNLADQETQY
- | TRBV11-2 | ASSLGTGAYNEQF
- | TRBV4-1 | ASSHPSTGVETQY
- | TRBV10-1 | ASSSGNTGELF
- | TRBV5-4 | ASSLGANTGELF
- | TRBV5-4 | ASSPGGASTNEKLF
- | TRBV30 | AWSDQDTLNTEAF
- | TRBV6-5 | ASSYETSGAGYEQY